The rows below give T cell receptor beta chains drawn from one sample of a study of blood T cell repertoires in COVID-19. Clones were sequenced by immunoSEQ multiplex PCR, and TCRdb holds only the in-frame ones, with some missing. The sample yields approximately 150,000 clones, 75% to 90% seen once. Input material: peripheral blood. These receptors all stem from a man younger than 30 with COVID-19, enrolled during active disease. Both conserved end residues are part of each CDR3. D genes are given only for firm matches. Clone size, where shown, is once, few, many, or a class for clones that have expanded.

J gene	D gene	V gene	CDR3 length	clone size	CDR3 protein	CDR3 DNA
TRBJ2-7	TRBD2	TRBV7-2	17	-	CASSSRLTSGRINEQYF	TGTGCCAGCAGCTCCCGCCTCACTAGCGGGAGAATCAACGAGCAGTACTTC
TRBJ1-1	TRBD1	TRBV9	14	-	CASRGDRGKGEAFF	TGTGCCAGCAGAGGCGACAGGGGTAAAGGTGAAGCTTTCTTT
TRBJ1-2	-	TRBV9	14	-	CASSVDLGALGYTF	TGTGCCAGCAGCGTAGATCTGGGGGCTCTTGGCTACACCTTC
TRBJ1-6	TRBD1	TRBV25-1	13	many	CASTRDSSSPLHF	TGTGCCAGCACTCGGGACAGTAGTTCACCCCTCCACTTT
TRBJ1-5	-	TRBV19	17	-	CASSIPDRNGSNQPQHF	TGTGCCAGTAGTATTCCGGACAGAAACGGGAGCAATCAGCCCCAGCATTTT
TRBJ2-7	-	TRBV11-2	14	-	CASSLQGFSYEQYF	TGTGCCAGCAGCTTACAGGGATTCTCCTACGAGCAGTACTTC
TRBJ1-1	TRBD1	TRBV29-1	13	-	CSVPGQGNTEAFF	TGCAGCGTCCCCGGACAGGGAAACACTGAAGCTTTCTTT
TRBJ2-7	TRBD2	TRBV11-3	13	-	CASRPSGTWEQYF	TGTGCCAGTCGCCCTAGCGGGACTTGGGAGCAGTACTTC
TRBJ2-7	TRBD1	TRBV18	16	-	CASSPPRTGASYEQYF	TGTGCCAGCTCACCACCGAGGACAGGGGCATCCTACGAGCAGTACTTC
TRBJ1-6	-	TRBV15	12	once	CATSDGASPLHF	TGTGCCACCAGCGACGGAGCTTCACCCCTCCACTTT
TRBJ2-1	-	TRBV2	12	once	CASSPTSNEQFF	TGTGCCAGCAGCCCTACTAGCAATGAGCAGTTCTTC
TRBJ1-6	-	TRBV3-1/TRBV3-2	15	-	CASSQAGPVNSPLHF	TGTGCCAGCAGCCAAGCAGGGCCAGTAAATTCACCCCTCCACTTT
TRBJ2-1	-	TRBV2	13	-	CAQLGSSYNEQFF	TGTGCCCAGCTAGGGAGCTCCTACAATGAGCAGTTCTTC
TRBJ2-2	-	TRBV7-6	16	-	CASSFSGVSATGELFF	TGTGCCAGCAGCTTTTCCGGGGTCTCTGCAACCGGGGAGCTGTTTTTT
TRBJ1-2	-	TRBV7-2	17	-	CASSHTPPGDLIYGYTF	TGTGCCAGCAGCCACACACCCCCAGGGGACCTAATCTATGGCTACACCTTC
TRBJ2-7	-	TRBV4-1	15	-	CASSQEGSRGYEQYF	TGCGCCAGCAGCCAAGAAGGCTCTAGGGGCTACGAGCAGTACTTC
TRBJ2-1	TRBD2	TRBV19	15	-	CATTDSGRGFNEQFF	TGTGCCACCACCGATAGCGGGAGGGGATTCAATGAGCAGTTCTTC
TRBJ2-4	TRBD1	TRBV29-1	12	-	CSVGQGKNIQYF	TGCAGCGTCGGACAGGGTAAAAACATTCAGTACTTC
TRBJ2-7	-	TRBV11-2	14	-	CASSFGAVGYEQYF	TGTGCCAGCAGCTTTGGAGCGGTCGGCTACGAGCAGTACTTC
TRBJ2-1	-	TRBV24-1	16	-	CATSDFSQGIDNEQFF	TGTGCCACCAGTGATTTTAGCCAGGGAATAGACAATGAGCAGTTCTTC
TRBJ2-2	TRBD2	TRBV6-1	17	-	CASSEALLAGNTGELFF	TGTGCCAGCAGTGAAGCGCTTCTAGCGGGCAACACCGGGGAGCTGTTTTTT
TRBJ2-1	TRBD2	TRBV27	16	-	CASSLMAGEVYNEQFF	TGTGCCAGCAGTTTAATGGCGGGAGAGGTTTACAATGAGCAGTTCTTC
TRBJ2-1	-	TRBV10-3	15	-	CATTRGGSSYNEQFF	TGTGCCACAACGAGGGGGGGGAGTTCCTACAATGAGCAGTTCTTC
TRBJ2-5	-	TRBV19	11	once	CASSSGETQYF	TGTGCCAGTAGCTCCGGAGAGACCCAGTACTTC
TRBJ2-1	TRBD2	TRBV9	14	-	CASSATSGGNEQFF	TGTGCCAGCAGCGCGACTAGCGGGGGGAATGAGCAGTTCTTC
TRBJ2-7	TRBD2	TRBV5-6	15	-	CASRLRTSATYEQYF	TGTGCCAGCAGACTACGGACTAGCGCAACCTACGAGCAGTACTTC
TRBJ1-1	TRBD1	TRBV2	14	-	CASRGTGESAEAFF	TGTGCCAGCAGAGGGACAGGGGAGTCGGCTGAAGCTTTCTTT
TRBJ2-2	-	TRBV28	17	-	CASSFEHGAVNTGELFF	TGTGCCAGCAGTTTTGAACATGGGGCAGTGAACACCGGGGAGCTGTTTTTT
TRBJ2-5	-	TRBV3-1/TRBV3-2	16	-	CASSRSAGVYQETQYF	TGTGCCAGCAGCCGGTCAGCGGGCGTGTACCAAGAGACCCAGTACTTC
TRBJ1-3	-	TRBV12-2	15	-	CASRLAGNRGNTIYF	TGTGCAAGTCGCTTAGCCGGGAACCGTGGAAACACCATATATTTT
TRBJ1-1	-	TRBV7-9	13	-	CASSPPGREEAFF	TGTGCCAGCAGCCCCCCTGGCAGGGAAGAAGCTTTCTTT
TRBJ1-2	-	TRBV28	14	-	CASSSDTGRYGYTF	TGTGCCAGCAGTTCGGACACAGGTCGCTATGGCTACACCTTC
TRBJ2-1	TRBD1	TRBV11-2	15	-	CASSSIRDRGYEQFF	TGTGCCAGCAGCTCCATCCGGGACAGGGGCTATGAGCAGTTCTTC
TRBJ1-2	-	TRBV28	13	-	CASSLFGQAGYTF	TGTGCCAGCAGTTTATTCGGACAAGCTGGCTACACCTTC
TRBJ2-6	TRBD1	TRBV5-4	13	-	CASSQGQGGVLTF	TGTGCCAGCAGCCAGGGACAGGGCGGGGTCCTGACTTTC
TRBJ2-7	TRBD2	TRBV3-1/TRBV3-2	12	-	CASSLGLADQYF	TGTGCCAGCAGCCTGGGACTAGCGGATCAGTACTTC
TRBJ1-3	-	TRBV4-3	20	large	CASSQDVGRDSLFSGNTIYF	TGCGCCAGCAGCCAAGATGTGGGTCGAGACAGCCTTTTCTCTGGAAACACCATATATTTT
TRBJ2-1	TRBD1	TRBV19	14	-	CASSIRGQDNEQFF	TGTGCCAGTAGTATCAGGGGGCAGGACAATGAGCAGTTCTTC
TRBJ1-1	-	TRBV11-2	14	-	CASSQTGMVGSAFF	TGTGCCAGCAGCCAGACGGGGATGGTAGGGTCGGCTTTCTTT
TRBJ1-1	-	TRBV12-3/TRBV12-4	13	-	CASSSGGGTEAFF	TGTGCCAGCAGCTCGGGGGGGGGCACTGAAGCTTTCTTT
TRBJ2-1	-	TRBV9	13	few	CASSVGSYNEQFF	TGTGCCAGCAGCGTAGGTAGTTACAATGAGCAGTTCTTC
TRBJ2-7	-	TRBV29-1	13	-	CSVERTATYEQYF	TGCAGCGTTGAACGGACAGCGACCTACGAGCAGTACTTC
TRBJ2-7	-	TRBV7-2	14	-	CASSRGTVPYEQYF	TGTGCCAGCAGCCGGGGAACAGTCCCCTACGAGCAGTACTTC
TRBJ1-1	-	TRBV6-2/TRBV6-3	14	few	CASSYHRVATEAFF	TGTGCCAGCAGTTATCACAGGGTTGCCACTGAAGCTTTCTTT
TRBJ2-3	TRBD1	TRBV29-1	15	-	CSVEPGQGVTDTQYF	TGCAGCGTCGAACCGGGACAGGGGGTGACAGATACGCAGTATTTT
TRBJ2-7	-	TRBV19	14	-	CASSAAKSSYEQYF	TGTGCCAGTAGTGCAGCGAAAAGCTCCTACGAGCAGTACTTC
TRBJ2-7	-	TRBV19	14	-	CASSIATGFYEQYF	TGTGCCAGTAGTATAGCAACAGGGTTTTACGAGCAGTACTTC
TRBJ1-5	-	TRBV7-2	14	-	CASSLRGSNQPQHF	TGTGCCAGCAGCTTAAGAGGTAGCAATCAGCCCCAGCATTTT
TRBJ1-2	-	TRBV13	14	-	CASSLGQQNYGYTF	TGTGCCAGCAGCTTAGGACAGCAGAACTATGGCTACACCTTC
TRBJ2-3	TRBD2	TRBV28	17	-	CASSSSGRARGTDTQYF	TGTGCCAGCAGTTCTAGCGGGAGGGCCCGGGGCACAGATACGCAGTATTTT
TRBJ2-1	-	TRBV2	14	-	CASSAKTDYNEQFF	TGTGCCAGCAGTGCCAAGACAGACTACAATGAGCAGTTCTTC
TRBJ2-2	TRBD1	TRBV5-5	16	few	CASSHRQGPNTGELFF	TGTGCCAGCAGCCACCGACAGGGGCCGAACACCGGGGAGCTGTTTTTT
TRBJ2-3	-	TRBV29-1	14	-	CSVEARQGTDTQYF	TGCAGCGTTGAAGCCCGGCAGGGGACAGATACGCAGTATTTT
TRBJ2-2	-	TRBV6-6	14	-	CASSWGQNTGELFF	TGTGCCAGCAGCTGGGGACAAAACACCGGGGAGCTGTTTTTT
TRBJ2-7	-	TRBV9	12	-	CASSPEGYEQYF	TGTGCCAGCAGCCCGGAGGGCTACGAGCAGTACTTC
TRBJ2-2	-	TRBV6-1	15	-	CASSEWGENTGELFF	TGTGCCAGCAGTGAATGGGGGGAGAACACCGGGGAGCTGTTTTTT
TRBJ2-2	-	TRBV18	16	-	CASSPPPGVGTGELFF	TGTGCCAGCTCACCACCCCCAGGGGTGGGCACCGGGGAGCTGTTTTTT
TRBJ2-7	TRBD2	TRBV3-1/TRBV3-2	16	-	CASSQGLAGGTYEQYF	TGTGCCAGCAGCCAGGGACTAGCGGGAGGAACCTACGAGCAGTACTTC
TRBJ2-7	TRBD1	TRBV9	15	-	CASSPSHGQGYEQYF	TGTGCCAGCAGCCCATCACATGGACAGGGCTACGAGCAGTACTTC